This T cell receptor beta chain was retrieved from a study of OX40 agonist ivuxolimab in advanced cancers. For the study at large: Each dose-escalation patient presented with hepatocellular carcinoma, melanoma, renal cell or head and neck cancer. Three patients showed partial responses: one hepatocellular carcinoma and two cutaneous melanoma cases. Enrollees could have had prior anti-PD-1, anti-PD-L1 or anti-CTLA-4 therapy, which roughly 40% had received.

The CDR3 has 16 amino acids. Losses at the gene ends were 3 bases for V and 6 bases for J; bases not matched to a gene: 13. Per germline, CDR1 MDHEN and CDR2 SYDVKM. As to this clone: Its antigen is unknown.

The repertoire was sequenced with immunoSEQ multiplex PCR; TCRdb's copy has only in-frame clones and lacks some. The sample has some 100,000 clones; 84% are singletons. General study points: Both CD4+ and CD8+ T cell populations in blood had undergone clonal expansion by week 6 at 0.1 to 3.0 mg/kg.

This chain links TRBV28 with TRBJ2-7; 8 nucleotides agree with TRBD1. This TCR derives from an adult with an advanced solid tumor such as melanoma, head and neck, liver or kidney cancer. The material was CD4+ or CD8+ T cells sorted from blood, obtained in a trial of the OX40 agonist ivuxolimab. CDR3 amino acids: CASSLGGQGLLAEQYV. The CDR3, as DNA: TGTGCCAGCAGTTTGGGCGGACAGGGACTCTTAGCCGAGCAGTACGTC.